One and the same sample provided the 23 T cell receptor beta chains below, sequenced in a study of cytomegalovirus exposure and HLA in healthy donors. Both 60 Vbeta primers and 13 Jbeta primers went into the PCR. This table comes from immunoSEQ multiplex PCR, and its TCRdb copy is limited to in-frame clones, with some not included. Among approximately 100,000 clones, over 70% were seen once, and the ten largest hold 2.5% to 3.5%. Sample: PBMCs. All receptors derive from a female donor in good health and CMV-seronegative.

This chain connects TRBV2 to TRBJ2-1, with no clear D. CDR1 and CDR2 from the germline V gene are SNHLY and FYNNEI. The CDR3 is made up of 10 amino acids. With 6 bases removed from V and 7 bases from J, the gap between germline ends came to 4 bases. The CDR3 protein is CASSGNEQFF. CDR3 nucleotide sequence: TGTGCCAGCAGCGGTAATGAGCAGTTCTTC. The variable domain in full, with the rest retrieved from reference TRBV2 and TRBJ2-1, is EPEVTQTPSHQVTQMGQEVILRCVPISNHLYFYWYRQILGQKVEFLVSFYNNEISEKSEIFDDQFSVERPDGSNFTLKIRSTKLEDSAMYFCASSGNEQFFGPGTRLTVL.

This clone was found a few times. This chain uses TRBV19 with TRBJ2-7, with TRBD1 matching over 11 bases. The CDR3 runs to 16 residues. V lost 2 bases and J lost 5; bases outside the gene matches: 8. The germline V gene encodes CDR1 LNHDA and CDR2 SQIVND (reference sequence). The CDR3 DNA is TGTGCCAGTAGTATACCTACCGGGACAGGGGGAGACGAGCAGTACTTC. Amino acids: CASSIPTGTGGDEQYF.

The chain employs TRBV30 and TRBJ1-4; TRBD1 might be the D (6 bases). This CDR3 comprises 14 residues. In germline, CDR1 is GTSNPN, CDR2 SVGIG (reference sequence). V dropped 1 base and J dropped 8 bases, with 14 bases sitting between them. CDR3 nucleotide sequence: TGTGCCTGGAGTGCCGATGGGACAATCGAAAAACTGTTTTTT. It specifies CAWSADGTIEKLFF. Full variable domain (outside the CDR3, taken from reference TRBV30 and TRBJ1-4): SQTIHQWPATLVQPVGSPLSLECTVEGTSNPNLYWYRQAAGRGLQLLFYSVGIGQISSEVPQNLSASRPQDRQFILSSKKLLLSDSGFYLCAWSADGTIEKLFFGSGTQLSVL.

The rearrangement uses TRBV29-1 and TRBJ2-3, with TRBD2 identical over 9 bases. The V segment lost 7 bases and the J segment 0 bases; nucleotides outside the gene matches: 11. Germline V gives CDR1 SQVTM, CDR2 ANQGSEA. CDR3 length: 16 amino acids. The chain's CDR3 is CSARRRGGGSTDTQYF. As DNA, the CDR3 is TGCAGCGCTAGGCGGCGGGGGGGTGGGAGCACAGATACGCAGTATTTT.

The chain links TRBV5-4 to TRBJ2-7, with 9 bases matching TRBD2. V lost 8 bases and J lost 5; bases outside the gene matches: 11. Germline V gives CDR1 SGHNT, CDR2 YYREEE (reference sequence). The CDR3 consists of 14 residues. The CDR3 nucleotides are TGTGCCAGTCAGCGGGAGGTGGTGGCCGACGAGCAGTACTTC. Translated: CASQREVVADEQYF.

This clone turned up a few times. The gene calls are TRBV27 and TRBJ2-1, with TRBD2 matching 11 bases. The V gene's germline CDR1 is MNHEY and CDR2 SMNVEV (reference sequence). V dropped 5 bases and J dropped 1; count of bases not matched to a gene: 4. The CDR3 is 16 residues long. The CDR3 nucleotides are TGTGCCAGCAGTGGAGGGACTAGCGGATCCTACAATGAGCAGTTCTTC. This encodes CASSGGTSGSYNEQFF.

The CDR3 spells CASRIGGYNEQFF. CDR3 in DNA: TGTGCCAGCCGGATAGGCGGCTACAATGAGCAGTTCTTC. The chain has TRBV6-5 and TRBJ2-1; no firm D call. Germline loops: CDR1 MNHEY, CDR2 SVGAGI. The ends were cut back, 8 bases at V and 3 bases at J, with 11 bases in the middle. CDR3 length: 13 residues.

The V call is TRBV5-1, the J call TRBJ2-2; no reliable D call. CDR1 is SGHRS and CDR2 is YFSETQ in the germline V gene. This CDR3 region has 14 residues. Trimming removed 3 bases at V and 6 bases at J, with 12 bases between. CDR3 protein: CASSSPRPPGELFF. CDR3 bases: TGCGCCAGCAGCTCCCCCAGGCCCCCCGGGGAGCTGTTTTTT. Filled out from reference TRBV5-1 and TRBJ2-2, the complete variable domain reads KAGVTQTPRYLIKTRGQQVTLSCSPISGHRSVSWYQQTPGQGLQFLFEYFSETQRNKGNFPGRFSGRQFSNSRSEMNVSTLELGDSALYLCASSSPRPPGELFFGEGSRLTVL.

This clone turned up a few times. The chain uses TRBV9 and TRBJ2-5, with a weak D call TRBD2 (6 bases). V lost 5 bases, J lost 2 bases, and 16 bases lay in between. The CDR3 is 15 amino acids. Germline V gene sequence: CDR1 SGDLS, CDR2 YYNGEE. For the CDR3, the DNA is TGTGCCAGCAGTCATAGCGGCAAAAGGCAAGAGACCCAGTACTTC. This codes for CASSHSGKRQETQYF.

The chain combines TRBV7-8 with TRBJ2-1; TRBD2 matches 10 bases. The CDR3 totals 16 residues. Per the germline V gene, CDR1 is SGHVS and CDR2 is FQNEAQ. The V and J ends lost 5 bases and 7 bases, in that order; junction bases with no gene match: 11. The CDR3 coding sequence is TGTGCCAGCAGCCCGACAAGCGGGAGGGCCGGGAATGAGCAGTTCTTC. The encoded protein is CASSPTSGRAGNEQFF.

This chain links TRBV14 with TRBJ2-2; D remains ambiguous. CDR3 size: 14 residues. V lost 0 bases and J 6 bases, leaving 8 bases between the germline ends. The germline V gene has CDR1 SGHDN and CDR2 FVKESK. CDR3 coding DNA: TGTGCCAGCAGCCAAGATAAGTCGGCCGGGGAGCTGTTTTTT. As protein: CASSQDKSAGELFF.

The chain couples TRBV19 to TRBJ2-7, with 9 bases matching TRBD1. The V gene's germline CDR1 is LNHDA and CDR2 SQIVND (reference sequence). The CDR3 has 16 residues. The V gene end was trimmed by 3 bases and the J gene end by 5 bases; junction bases not matched to a gene: 11. CDR3 sequence: CASSMWTGATHNEQYF. CDR3 DNA sequence: TGTGCCAGTAGTATGTGGACAGGGGCGACCCACAACGAGCAGTACTTC.

J is TRBJ1-2 and V is TRBV5-4, with TRBD1 matching over 8 bases. Germline V lookup: CDR1 SGHNT, CDR2 YYREEE (reference sequence). The CDR3 consists of 14 residues. The ends lost 0 bases at V and 4 bases at J; junction bases unmatched: 2. The CDR3 DNA follows: TGTGCCAGCAGCTTGGGACAGGGGAGCTATGGCTACACCTTC. This translates into CASSLGQGSYGYTF.

V usage is TRBV6-5 and J usage is TRBJ1-4; TRBD1 might be the D (6 bases). Germline loops: CDR1 MNHEY, CDR2 SVGAGI. The CDR3 is made up of 15 amino acids. V was clipped by 2 bases and J by 6 bases, with 13 bases between them. The CDR3 nucleotides are TGTGCCAGCAGTTACGGGGGCTCGAGCGATGAAAAACTGTTTTTT. Protein sequence: CASSYGGSSDEKLFF.

This clone was counted only a few times. The sample holds other DNA sequences that translate to the same CDR3. The chain combines TRBV5-5 with TRBJ2-7; weak D call: TRBD1 (6 bases). The CDR3 consists of 14 residues. Trimming left V 4 bases short and J 0 bases short, with 11 bases between. The V gene's germline CDR1 is SGHKS and CDR2 YYEKEE (reference sequence). The CDR3 bases are TGTGCCAGCAGCCTGACAGGCAGCTCCTACGAGCAGTACTTC. This codes for CASSLTGSSYEQYF.

This sequence joins TRBV7-3 and TRBJ2-7; D is unclear. Germline CDR1 is SGHTA and CDR2 is FQGTGA. The length of the CDR3 is 15 residues. V dropped 4 bases and J dropped 3 bases, with 16 bases sitting between them. CDR3 DNA sequence: TGTGCCAGCAGCTCCCTCCCCTTTGGAGTCTACGAGCAGTACTTC. Translated, it gives CASSSLPFGVYEQYF. Filled out from reference TRBV7-3 and TRBJ2-7, the complete variable domain reads GAGVSQTPSNKVTEKGKYVELRCDPISGHTALYWYRQSLGQGPEFLIYFQGTGAADDSGLPNDRFFAVRPEGSVSTLKIQRTERGDSAVYLCASSSLPFGVYEQYFGPGTRLTVT.

The genes are TRBV7-9 and TRBJ2-5; D perhaps matches TRBD1 (5 bases). Deletions cut 4 bases from V and 3 bases from J, with 18 bases between. CDR1 and CDR2 from the germline V gene are SEHNR and FQNEAQ (reference sequence). This CDR3 contains 16 residues. CDR3: CASSSIGASTKETQYF. CDR3 nucleotide sequence: TGTGCCAGCAGCTCGATAGGGGCTTCGACGAAAGAGACCCAGTACTTC.

The chain joins TRBV9 to TRBJ2-2, with a tentative D call TRBD2 (5 bases). Deletions cut 0 bases from V and 7 bases from J, with 13 bases between. There are 15 residues in the CDR3. Germline CDR1 reads SGDLS; CDR2 reads YYNGEE. Written as DNA, the CDR3 is TGTGCCAGCAGCGTAGGGGCGACTACGGGCGGGGAGCTGTTTTTT. It translates to CASSVGATTGGELFF.

The J gene is TRBJ2-7, the V gene TRBV4-1, with 12 nucleotides matching TRBD2. The V gene end was trimmed by 1 base and the J gene end by 5 bases; junction bases not matched to a gene: 9. Germline assignment: CDR1 MGHRA and CDR2 YSYEKL. The CDR3 consists of 17 residues. CDR3 region: CASSQVPTSGSRDEQYF. For the CDR3, the DNA is TGCGCCAGCAGCCAAGTTCCGACTAGCGGGAGTAGGGACGAGCAGTACTTC.

This sequence joins TRBV28 and TRBJ2-1; D may be TRBD2 (6 bases). Per germline, CDR1 MDHEN and CDR2 SYDVKM. The V end was cut by 3 bases, the J end by 11 bases, with 29 bases between. The CDR3 is 18 amino acids. This chain's CDR3 is CASSFDLRTTRSSSQQFF. The CDR3 DNA reads as TGTGCCAGCAGTTTCGACCTTAGGACTACCCGTTCTTCGTCACAGCAGTTCTTC.

In the case of this clone: A read error may account for a junction end that differs from germline. J is TRBJ2-7 and V is TRBV7-7; 10 bases fit TRBD2. Germline CDR1 and CDR2: SSHAT and FNYEAQ (reference sequence). The CDR3 totals 18 residues. CDR3 loop: CASSFVLPGLADPYEQYF. CDR3 sequence (DNA): TGTGCTAGCAGCTTCGTTCTTCCCGGACTAGCGGACCCCTACGAGCAGTACTTC.

The rearrangement uses TRBV6-6 and TRBJ1-1; weak D call: TRBD1 (6 bases). V was trimmed by 6 bases and J by 2 bases, leaving 16 bases between them. The CDR3 is made up of 15 amino acids. Germline V CDR1 and CDR2: MNHNY, SVGAGI (reference sequence). CDR3 bases: TGTGCCAGCAGCCCACCCGGGACACAAAACACTGAAGCTTTCTTT. Translating gives CASSPPGTQNTEAFF.

V usage is TRBV12-5 and J usage is TRBJ2-5, with D possibly being TRBD1 (6 bases). CDR1 and CDR2 (germline): LGHNT, FRNRAP. V gave up 6 bases and J gave up 4 bases, with 18 bases separating them. The length of the CDR3 is 15 residues. Here the CDR3 reads CASGRRDGGAETQYF. Written as DNA, the CDR3 is TGTGCTAGTGGACGCCGTGATGGGGGCGCAGAGACCCAGTACTTC.